The 27 T cell receptor beta chains given below trace back to one sample, sequenced in a study of blood T cell repertoires in COVID-19. Clones were sequenced by immunoSEQ multiplex PCR, and TCRdb holds only the in-frame ones, with some missing. The sample contains about 89,000 clones, roughly 87% of which appear only once. Specimen: peripheral blood. The receptors shown here come from a male donor with acute or convalescent COVID-19.

J is TRBJ2-3 and V is TRBV5-1; 10 bases are a match to TRBD2. This CDR3 comprises 18 residues. The J segment lost 2 bases and the V segment lost 4 bases, leaving 13 bases of the junction unmatched. Germline V lookup: CDR1 SGHRS, CDR2 YFSETQ. The CDR3 sequence: CASSRRQGLAKNTDTQYF. The DNA of the CDR3 is TGCGCCAGCAGCCGGCGCCAGGGACTAGCGAAGAACACAGATACGCAGTATTTT.

The chain is built from TRBV7-8 and TRBJ2-5, with 8 bases matching TRBD2. The V and J ends lost 4 bases and 0 bases, in that order; junction bases with no gene match: 7. The CDR3 extends over 16 amino acids. Germline values: CDR1 SGHVS, CDR2 FQNEAQ. The CDR3 spells CASSYGPAGDQETQYF. The CDR3, as DNA: TGTGCCAGCAGCTACGGGCCAGCGGGGGACCAAGAGACCCAGTACTTC.

The chain carries TRBV20-1 and TRBJ2-7, with 7 bases matching TRBD2. With 4 bases clipped from V and 5 bases from J, the junction kept 2 bases outside the gene matches. CDR1 and CDR2 (germline): DFQATT, SNEGSKA (reference sequence). The CDR3 covers 11 residues. This CDR3 is CSAMRGNEQYF. The CDR3 DNA is TGCAGTGCTATGCGGGGGAACGAGCAGTACTTC.

The genes are TRBV7-2 and TRBJ2-2; 7 bases agree with TRBD2. V was clipped by 0 bases and J by 6 bases; unmatched bases: 1. The V gene's germline CDR1 is SGHTA and CDR2 FQGNSA. This CDR3 is 14 amino acids long. This chain's CDR3 is CASSLARGSGELFF. CDR3 bases: TGTGCCAGCAGCTTAGCGCGGGGGTCCGGGGAGCTGTTTTTT.

V is TRBV3-1 (or the pseudogene TRBV3-2) and J is TRBJ2-2; 9 bases are a match to TRBD2. CDR1 is LGHDT, CDR2 YNNKEL, per germline (reference sequence). The CDR3 spans 20 residues. V trimming: 0 bases; J trimming: 3 bases; junction bases outside the gene matches: 14. Here the CDR3 DNA reads TGTGCCAGCAGCCAAGATGGGCCAGCGGGGGGTTGGGGATACACCGGGGAGCTGTTTTTT. Protein sequence: CASSQDGPAGGWGYTGELFF.

This chain connects TRBV5-1 to TRBJ2-3; D remains unclear. CDR1 is SGHRS, CDR2 YFSETQ, per germline. Trimming stripped 6 bases from V and 5 bases from J, with 10 bases between. This CDR3 region has 12 residues. The CDR3 nucleotides are TGCGCCAGCAAGAAAGGAGAAGATACGCAGTATTTT. Its protein product is CASKKGEDTQYF.

J is TRBJ1-1 and V is TRBV6-1; 7 bases line up with TRBD1. The V segment lost 2 bases and the J segment 6 bases; nucleotides outside the gene matches: 9. CDR3 length: 15 residues. Germline lookup yields CDR1 MNHNS and CDR2 SASEGT. CDR3 DNA: TGTGCCAGCAGTGAACTGACAGGGTTTTTGGCTGAAGCTTTCTTT. It codes for CASSELTGFLAEAFF.

V usage is TRBV5-1 and J usage is TRBJ2-3; TRBD2 aligns across 8 bases. Germline lookup yields CDR1 SGHRS and CDR2 YFSETQ. Trimming cost V 0 bases and J 6 bases; bases outside gene matches: 15. The CDR3 consists of 18 residues. CDR3 DNA: TGCGCCAGCAGCTTGGGGGGTAGCGGGGCCACCTACCGGGATACGCAGTATTTT. It translates to CASSLGGSGATYRDTQYF.

This chain connects TRBV3-1 (or the pseudogene TRBV3-2) to TRBJ1-3, with TRBD1 identical over 9 bases. The CDR3 length is 15 residues. Germline CDR1 is LGHDT and CDR2 is YNNKEL (reference sequence). The trim removed 4 bases at V and 3 bases at J, leaving 4 bases unmatched. CDR3 in amino acids: CASSRGTGIGNTIYF. CDR3 nucleotides: TGTGCCAGCAGCCGTGGGACAGGGATTGGAAACACCATATATTTT.

V gene TRBV6-5 combines with J gene TRBJ2-3; a possible D gene is TRBD2 (6 bases). V was cut by 6 bases and J by 4 bases, with 11 bases left in between. This CDR3 comprises 13 residues. Looked up from germline, CDR1 is MNHEY and CDR2 is SVGAGI. CDR3 amino acids: CASRTRPADTQYF. In DNA form, the CDR3 reads TGTGCCAGCAGGACTAGGCCCGCAGATACGCAGTATTTT.

This chain connects TRBV3-1 (or the pseudogene TRBV3-2) to TRBJ1-3; D unresolved. The CDR3 has 14 amino acids. V was shortened by 3 bases and J by 2 bases, with 8 bases between the two germline ends. Germline V gene sequence: CDR1 LGHDT, CDR2 YNNKEL (reference sequence). CDR3 region: CASSHGSTGNTIYF. The CDR3 region has the DNA TGTGCCAGCAGCCATGGGAGTACTGGAAACACCATATATTTT.

This sequence joins TRBV7-2 and TRBJ2-5, with 7 bases fitting TRBD2. J lost 8 bases, V lost 1 base, and 13 bases had no gene match. CDR1 and CDR2 from the germline V gene are SGHTA and FQGNSA. This CDR3 is 16 amino acids long. Here the CDR3 DNA reads TGTGCCAGCAGCTTAGTAGGCGGGGGAGTAGCCGGCACCCAGTACTTC. Amino acid sequence: CASSLVGGGVAGTQYF.

The chain carries TRBV18 and TRBJ1-3, with 7 bases that match TRBD1. Trimming took 1 base from V and 5 from J; bases not matched to a gene: 5. The CDR3 is made up of 15 amino acids. From germline, CDR1 is KGHSH and CDR2 LQKENI. CDR3 in amino acids: CASSPRTGERNTIYF. The CDR3 nucleotides read TGTGCCAGCTCACCACGTACAGGGGAAAGAAACACCATATATTTT.

The J gene is TRBJ2-4, the V gene TRBV3-1 (or the pseudogene TRBV3-2); TRBD1 might be the D (5 bases). The CDR3 contains 15 residues. V dropped 4 bases and J dropped 5 bases, with 15 bases sitting between them. Germline values: CDR1 LGHDT, CDR2 YNNKEL (reference sequence). This CDR3 reads CASSLGRVFENIQYF. In DNA form, the CDR3 reads TGTGCCAGCAGCCTAGGCAGGGTTTTTGAAAACATTCAGTACTTC.

This clone came up once. The chain recombines TRBV10-3 with TRBJ1-1; possibly TRBD1 for D (6 bases). The CDR3 has 13 amino acids. Trimming cost V 10 bases and J 4 bases, with 16 bases left between them. Germline values: CDR1 ENHRY, CDR2 SYGVKD. The CDR3 region is CATQQGLATEAFF. CDR3 DNA: TGTGCCACCCAACAGGGCCTGGCCACTGAAGCTTTCTTT.

The chain employs TRBV28 and TRBJ2-7; D might be TRBD2 (6 bases). This CDR3 comprises 16 residues. Germline V gene sequence: CDR1 MDHEN, CDR2 SYDVKM. Trimming pared 3 bases from V and 2 bases from J, leaving 17 bases between. The CDR3 DNA reads as TGTGCCAGCAGTTTTTCTCTTCGGGGGTTAACCTACGAGCAGTACTTC. Its translation: CASSFSLRGLTYEQYF. Filled out from reference TRBV28 and TRBJ2-7, the complete variable domain reads DVKVTQSSRYLVKRTGEKVFLECVQDMDHENMFWYRQDPGLGLRLIYFSYDVKMKEKGDIPEGYSVSREKKERFSLILESASTNQTSMYLCASSFSLRGLTYEQYFGPGTRLTVT.

This clone showed up just once. V usage is TRBV5-1 and J usage is TRBJ2-7; 10 nucleotides agree with TRBD1. The V gene end was trimmed by 1 base and the J gene end by 3 bases; junction bases not matched to a gene: 4. CDR1 is SGHRS, CDR2 YFSETQ, per germline. The CDR3 totals 15 residues. The CDR3 DNA reads as TGCGCCAGCAGCTTGTACGGGACAGGGGACTACGAGCAGTACTTC. Translation gives CASSLYGTGDYEQYF.

The chain uses TRBV4-2 and TRBJ2-5; 10 bases agree with TRBD2. The CDR3 is 16 residues long. Germline V gives CDR1 LGHNA, CDR2 YNFKEQ. The V segment lost 1 base and the J segment 2 bases; nucleotides outside the gene matches: 4. The CDR3 DNA reads TGTGCCAGCAGCCAAGGCGGGACTAGCGTACAAGAGACCCAGTACTTC. Its protein product is CASSQGGTSVQETQYF.

By sample share, this clone is medium-sized. The chain carries TRBV19 and TRBJ2-4; TRBD1 matches at 12 bases. Germline V CDR1 and CDR2: LNHDA, SQIVND (reference sequence). The CDR3 length is 13 residues. Trimming took 7 bases from V and 7 from J; bases not matched to a gene: 2. CDR3 region: CASMGTGGNIQYF. The CDR3 nucleotides read TGTGCCAGTATGGGGACAGGGGGCAACATTCAGTACTTC.

This rearrangement joins TRBV18 to TRBJ2-7; a possible D gene is TRBD1 (5 bases). Trimming pared 5 bases from V and 1 base from J, leaving 12 bases between. Germline V CDR1 and CDR2: KGHSH, LQKENI. The CDR3 is 14 amino acids. CDR3 coding DNA: TGTGCCAGCTCATCGCCAGACAGTTCCTACGAGCAGTACTTC. It is translated as CASSSPDSSYEQYF.

The chain uses TRBV6-5 and TRBJ1-2; D possibly corresponds to TRBD1 (6 bases). With 6 bases removed from V and 8 bases from J, the gap between germline ends came to 19 bases. Germline values: CDR1 MNHEY, CDR2 SVGAGI. The CDR3 length is 14 residues. CDR3 sequence reads: CASSPRDTRRGYTF. Here the CDR3 DNA reads TGTGCCAGCAGCCCCCGGGACACCAGGCGGGGCTACACCTTC.

CDR3 protein: CASSETVGGPNEQFF. In DNA form, the CDR3 reads TGTGCCAGCAGTGAGACGGTCGGGGGGCCGAATGAGCAGTTCTTC. J is TRBJ2-1 and V is TRBV2, with D perhaps TRBD2 (7 bases). From germline, CDR1 is SNHLY and CDR2 FYNNEI. The CDR3 has 15 residues. Trimming stripped 3 bases from V and 7 bases from J, with 16 bases between.

The genes are TRBV5-1 and TRBJ1-2; possible D gene TRBD1, 6 bases. CDR1 SGHRS and CDR2 YFSETQ come from the germline V gene. Trimming shortened V by 0 bases and J by 3 bases, and 12 bases separated the two germline ends. The CDR3 covers 15 residues. The CDR3 loop is CASSLDSRGDYGYTF. The CDR3 DNA reads TGCGCCAGCAGCTTGGACAGCAGGGGTGACTATGGCTACACCTTC. The entire variable domain, with the rest obtained from reference TRBV5-1 and TRBJ1-2, is as follows: KAGVTQTPRYLIKTRGQQVTLSCSPISGHRSVSWYQQTPGQGLQFLFEYFSETQRNKGNFPGRFSGRQFSNSRSEMNVSTLELGDSALYLCASSLDSRGDYGYTFGSGTRLTVV.

The chain links TRBV19 to TRBJ2-1; possible D gene TRBD1, 5 bases. V shed 4 bases and J shed 1 base, with 14 bases lying between them. CDR1 and CDR2 (germline): LNHDA, SQIVND (reference sequence). CDR3 length: 16 amino acids. CDR3 sequence: CASSRGQLSSYNEQFF. DNA of the CDR3: TGTGCCAGTAGTAGGGGCCAACTTAGTTCCTACAATGAGCAGTTCTTC.

V is TRBV7-6 and J is TRBJ1-1; 9 bases align to TRBD1. The CDR3 is 16 amino acids. Trimming took 4 bases from V and 1 from J; bases not matched to a gene: 7. Germline V gene lookup returns CDR1 SGHVS and CDR2 FNYEAQ. In DNA, the CDR3 is TGTGCCAGCAGCTCCACGGGACAGGGTACGAACACTGAAGCTTTCTTT. Its translation: CASSSTGQGTNTEAFF.

The chain links TRBV4-2 to TRBJ2-1; 9 bases fit TRBD2. The CDR3 contains 16 residues. The junction had 5 bases not matched to a gene; V was cut back by 1 base and J by 4 bases. Germline-derived CDR1 and CDR2 are LGHNA and YNFKEQ. Here the CDR3 reads CASSQGGAGGYNEQFF. In DNA, the CDR3 is TGTGCCAGCAGCCAAGGTGGAGCGGGGGGATACAATGAGCAGTTCTTC.

This chain uses TRBV5-6 with TRBJ2-1, with 9 bases matching TRBD1. The CDR3 extends over 13 amino acids. V shed 3 bases, J shed 6 bases, and the junction held 1 base outside the gene matches. Germline-derived CDR1 and CDR2 are SGHDT and YYEEEE. The CDR3 loop is CASSWTGVNEQFF. The CDR3 DNA follows: TGTGCCAGCAGCTGGACAGGGGTCAATGAGCAGTTCTTC.